The entry below gives a single TCR beta chain sequence along with its context. Antigen: not known. With 3 bases removed from V and 5 bases from J, the gap between germline ends came to 16 bases. This CDR3 is built from 15 residues. The V gene's germline CDR1 is MGHDK and CDR2 SYGVNS. This entry is derived from a study of T cells in Graves' hyperthyroidism and ophthalmopathy. Study results and caveats: Most expanded thyroid clonotypes above 0.001 recurred in blood.

From RNA transcripts, TCR beta CDR3 regions were amplified. During a first-round RT-PCR of the TCR CDR3, the HTBI primer set was used. TCRdb redid the calling of the multiplex PCR reads with MiXCR, one entry per CDR3 protein. The sample records hundreds of thousands of distinct CDR3 sequences, over 40% being singletons. Pregnant or lactating patients were excluded, as were those with uncontrolled infection or other autoimmune disease. The specimen sequenced was peripheral blood or thyroid tissue (not recorded which). The TCR sequence derives from an adult man with Graves' disease, either hyperthyroidism or ophthalmopathy (not recorded which). The genes are TRBV25-1 and TRBJ2-5, with D perhaps TRBD2 (5 bases). CDR3: CASSDLGNWAETQYF. The CDR3 nucleotides read TGTGCCAGCAGTGATCTCGGGAATTGGGCGGAGACCCAGTACTTC.